This entry concerns a single TCR beta chain. Its antigen remains unidentified. Here immunoSEQ multiplex PCR was the method, and the copy in TCRdb shows in-frame clones only, minus some. Seen here are over a million clones, about 80% observed once, and the top ten hold less than 1.5%. The data were obtained in a study of shared clonotypes between healthy human individuals. Study-wide results and limits: Blood alone was sampled, and tissue repertoires likely differ.

The trim removed 5 bases at V and 2 bases at J, leaving 7 bases unmatched. The CDR3 has 17 residues. Germline CDR1 SNHLY, CDR2 FYNNEI. The sequenced sample was memory CD4+ T cells sorted from blood. The subset: CD45RA-negative fraction. This clonotype was obtained from a young man in good health. The rearrangement links TRBV2 to TRBJ2-5; 14 nucleotides align to TRBD2. CDR3 DNA: TGTGCCAGCAGTACGACTAGCGGGGGGGAAGATCAAGAGACCCAGTACTTC. Amino acids: CASSTTSGGEDQETQYF.